This T cell receptor beta chain derives from a study of blood T cell repertoires in COVID-19. The CDR3 totals 14 residues. The germline CDR1 and CDR2 sequences are SGHAT and FQNNGV. Trimming cost V 6 bases and J 1 base; bases outside gene matches: 3. Authors' processing steps: Scientists estimated how many nucleated cells there were by amplifying reference gene primers. Profiling relied on immunoSEQ multiplex PCR, and the TCRdb table lists in-frame clones only, not all of them. From that table come the V and J calls and clone size; the DNA was used to work out D and trimming. This sample yields about 130,000 clones, of which about 74% are seen a single time; about 6% belongs to the top ten.

Source material: peripheral blood. The TCR comes from a man older than 75 with COVID-19, enrolled during active disease. The chain has TRBV11-2 and TRBJ2-7; 10 nucleotides align to TRBD2. The CDR3, as DNA: TGTGCCAGCAGTCGTAGCGGGAGGTCCTACGAGCAGTACTTC. Translated: CASSRSGRSYEQYF. Supplemented by reference TRBV11-2 and TRBJ2-7, the full variable domain reads EAGVAQSPRYKIIEKRQSVAFWCNPISGHATLYWYQQILGQGPKLLIQFQNNGVVDDSQLPKDRFSAERLKGVDSTLKIQPAKLEDSAVYLCASSRSGRSYEQYFGPGTRLTVT.